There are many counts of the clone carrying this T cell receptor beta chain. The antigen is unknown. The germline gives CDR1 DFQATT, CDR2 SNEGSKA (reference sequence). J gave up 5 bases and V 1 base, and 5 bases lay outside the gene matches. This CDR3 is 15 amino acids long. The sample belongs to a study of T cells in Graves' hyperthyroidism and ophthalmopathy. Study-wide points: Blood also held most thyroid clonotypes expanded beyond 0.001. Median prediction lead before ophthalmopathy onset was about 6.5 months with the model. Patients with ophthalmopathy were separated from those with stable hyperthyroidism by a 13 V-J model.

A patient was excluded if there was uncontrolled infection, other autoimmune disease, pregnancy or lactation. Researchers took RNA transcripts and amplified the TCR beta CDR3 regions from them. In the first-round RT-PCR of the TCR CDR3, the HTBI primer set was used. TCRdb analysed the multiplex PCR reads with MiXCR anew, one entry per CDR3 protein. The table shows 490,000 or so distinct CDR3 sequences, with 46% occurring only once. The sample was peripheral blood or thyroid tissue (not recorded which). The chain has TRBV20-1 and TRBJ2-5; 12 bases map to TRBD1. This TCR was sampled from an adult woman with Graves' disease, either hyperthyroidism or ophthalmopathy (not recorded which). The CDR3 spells CSARAGTGGEETQYF. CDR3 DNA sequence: TGCAGTGCTAGAGCCGGGACAGGGGGCGAGGAGACCCAGTACTTC.